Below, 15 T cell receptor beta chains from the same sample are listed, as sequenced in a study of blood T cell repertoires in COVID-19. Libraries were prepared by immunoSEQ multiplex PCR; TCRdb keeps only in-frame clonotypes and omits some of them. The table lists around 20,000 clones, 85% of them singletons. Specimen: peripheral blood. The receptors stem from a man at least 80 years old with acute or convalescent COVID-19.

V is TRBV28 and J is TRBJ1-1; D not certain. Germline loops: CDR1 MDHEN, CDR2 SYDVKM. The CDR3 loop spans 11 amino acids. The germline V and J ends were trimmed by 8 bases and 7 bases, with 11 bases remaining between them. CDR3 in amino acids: CASGGVVEAFF. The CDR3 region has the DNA TGTGCCAGCGGCGGCGTGGTTGAAGCTTTCTTT.

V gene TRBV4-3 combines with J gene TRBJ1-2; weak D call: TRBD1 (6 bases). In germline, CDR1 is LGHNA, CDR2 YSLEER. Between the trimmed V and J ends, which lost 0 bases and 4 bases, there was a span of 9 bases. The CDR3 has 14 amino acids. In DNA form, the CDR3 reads TGCGCCAGCAGCCAAGAGGCAGGGGTCTATGGCTACACCTTC. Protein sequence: CASSQEAGVYGYTF.

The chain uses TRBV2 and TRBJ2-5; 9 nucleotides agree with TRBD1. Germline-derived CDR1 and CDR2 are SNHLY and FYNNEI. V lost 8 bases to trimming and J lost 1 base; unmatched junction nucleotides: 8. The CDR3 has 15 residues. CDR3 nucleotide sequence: TGTGCCAGCCTAGGACAGGGGATCCCCCAAGAGACCCAGTACTTC. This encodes CASLGQGIPQETQYF. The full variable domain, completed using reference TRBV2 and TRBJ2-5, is EPEVTQTPSHQVTQMGQEVILRCVPISNHLYFYWYRQILGQKVEFLVSFYNNEISEKSEIFDDQFSVERPDGSNFTLKIRSTKLEDSAMYFCASLGQGIPQETQYFGPGTRLLVL.

The CDR3 sequence: CASSLTGPGGYGYTF. DNA of the CDR3: TGCGCCAGCAGCTTGACGGGCCCCGGGGGTTATGGCTACACCTTC. J is TRBJ1-2 and V is TRBV5-1, with D possibly being TRBD1 (5 bases). The germline V and J ends were trimmed by 1 base and 5 bases, with 15 bases remaining between them. Germline V CDR1 and CDR2: SGHRS, YFSETQ. The CDR3 is 15 residues long. The full variable domain, in which reference TRBV5-1 and TRBJ1-2 provide the parts outside the CDR3, is KAGVTQTPRYLIKTRGQQVTLSCSPISGHRSVSWYQQTPGQGLQFLFEYFSETQRNKGNFPGRFSGRQFSNSRSEMNVSTLELGDSALYLCASSLTGPGGYGYTFGSGTRLTVV.

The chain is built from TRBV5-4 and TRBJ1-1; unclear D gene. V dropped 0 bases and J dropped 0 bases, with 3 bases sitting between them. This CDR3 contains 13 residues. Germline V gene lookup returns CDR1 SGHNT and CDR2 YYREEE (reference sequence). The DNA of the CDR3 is TGTGCCAGCAGCTTGGGTATGAACACTGAAGCTTTCTTT. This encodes CASSLGMNTEAFF.

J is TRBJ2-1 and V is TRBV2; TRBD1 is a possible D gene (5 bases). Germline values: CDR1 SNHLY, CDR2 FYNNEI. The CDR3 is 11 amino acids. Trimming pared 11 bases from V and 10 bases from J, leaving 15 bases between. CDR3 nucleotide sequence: TGTGCCGGAACGCAGGGCCTCGAGCAGTTCTTC. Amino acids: CAGTQGLEQFF.

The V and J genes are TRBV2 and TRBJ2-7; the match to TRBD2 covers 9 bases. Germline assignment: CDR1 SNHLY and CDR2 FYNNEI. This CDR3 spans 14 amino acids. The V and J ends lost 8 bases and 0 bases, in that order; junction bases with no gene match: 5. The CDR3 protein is CASAPSGNSYEQYF. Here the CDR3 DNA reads TGTGCCAGCGCGCCTAGCGGGAACTCCTACGAGCAGTACTTC. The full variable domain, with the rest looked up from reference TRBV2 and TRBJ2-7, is EPEVTQTPSHQVTQMGQEVILRCVPISNHLYFYWYRQILGQKVEFLVSFYNNEISEKSEIFDDQFSVERPDGSNFTLKIRSTKLEDSAMYFCASAPSGNSYEQYFGPGTRLTVT.

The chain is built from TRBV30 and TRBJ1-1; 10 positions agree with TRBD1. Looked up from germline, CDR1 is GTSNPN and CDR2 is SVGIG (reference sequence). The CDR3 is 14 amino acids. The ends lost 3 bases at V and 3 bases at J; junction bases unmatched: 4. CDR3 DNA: TGTGCCTGGAGGAAAGGGACAGGGGACACTGAAGCTTTCTTT. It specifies CAWRKGTGDTEAFF.

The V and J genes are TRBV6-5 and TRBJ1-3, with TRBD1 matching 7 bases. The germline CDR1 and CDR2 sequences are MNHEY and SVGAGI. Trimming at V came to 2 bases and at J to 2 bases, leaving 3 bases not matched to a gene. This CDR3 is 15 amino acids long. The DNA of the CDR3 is TGTGCCAGCAGTTACGACAGGGATGCTGGAAACACCATATATTTT. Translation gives CASSYDRDAGNTIYF.

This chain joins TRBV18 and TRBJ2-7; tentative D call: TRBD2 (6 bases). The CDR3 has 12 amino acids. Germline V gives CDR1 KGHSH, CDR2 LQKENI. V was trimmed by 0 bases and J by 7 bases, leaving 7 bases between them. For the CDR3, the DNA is TGTGCCAGCTCACCACCCGCGGGAGAGCAGTACTTC. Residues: CASSPPAGEQYF.

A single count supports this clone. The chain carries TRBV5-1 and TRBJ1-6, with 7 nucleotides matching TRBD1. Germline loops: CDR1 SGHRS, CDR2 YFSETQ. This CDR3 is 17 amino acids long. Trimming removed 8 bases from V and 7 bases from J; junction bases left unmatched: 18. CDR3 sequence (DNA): TGCGCCAGTAGCCAGGGGGGATCCTCTAAGGGCAATTCACCCCTCCACTTT. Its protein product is CASSQGGSSKGNSPLHF.

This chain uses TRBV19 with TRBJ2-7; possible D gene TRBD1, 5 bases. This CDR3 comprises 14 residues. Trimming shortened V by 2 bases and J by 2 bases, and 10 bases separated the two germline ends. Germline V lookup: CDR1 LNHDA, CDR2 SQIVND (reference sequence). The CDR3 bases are TGTGCCAGTAGTATATCGACAGCTACCTACGAGCAGTACTTC. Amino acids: CASSISTATYEQYF.

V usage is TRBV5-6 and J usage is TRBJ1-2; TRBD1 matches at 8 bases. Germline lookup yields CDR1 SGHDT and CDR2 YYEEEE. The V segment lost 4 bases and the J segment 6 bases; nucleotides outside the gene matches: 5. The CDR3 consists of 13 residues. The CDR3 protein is CASSTQGDDGYTF. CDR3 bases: TGTGCCAGCAGCACACAGGGGGACGATGGCTACACCTTC.

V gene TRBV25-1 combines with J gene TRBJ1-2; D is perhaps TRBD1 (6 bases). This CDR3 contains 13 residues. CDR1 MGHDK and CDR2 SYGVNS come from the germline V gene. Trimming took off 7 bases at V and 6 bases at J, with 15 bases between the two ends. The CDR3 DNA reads TGTGCCAGCACCCTGCAGGGGTTTGATGGCTACACCTTC. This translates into CASTLQGFDGYTF.

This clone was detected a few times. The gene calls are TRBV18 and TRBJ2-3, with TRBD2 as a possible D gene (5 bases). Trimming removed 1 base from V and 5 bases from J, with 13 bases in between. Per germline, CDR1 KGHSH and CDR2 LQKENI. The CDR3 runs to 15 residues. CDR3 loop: CASSPLVGGLDTQYF. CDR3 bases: TGTGCCAGCTCACCACTAGTGGGCGGACTAGATACGCAGTATTTT.